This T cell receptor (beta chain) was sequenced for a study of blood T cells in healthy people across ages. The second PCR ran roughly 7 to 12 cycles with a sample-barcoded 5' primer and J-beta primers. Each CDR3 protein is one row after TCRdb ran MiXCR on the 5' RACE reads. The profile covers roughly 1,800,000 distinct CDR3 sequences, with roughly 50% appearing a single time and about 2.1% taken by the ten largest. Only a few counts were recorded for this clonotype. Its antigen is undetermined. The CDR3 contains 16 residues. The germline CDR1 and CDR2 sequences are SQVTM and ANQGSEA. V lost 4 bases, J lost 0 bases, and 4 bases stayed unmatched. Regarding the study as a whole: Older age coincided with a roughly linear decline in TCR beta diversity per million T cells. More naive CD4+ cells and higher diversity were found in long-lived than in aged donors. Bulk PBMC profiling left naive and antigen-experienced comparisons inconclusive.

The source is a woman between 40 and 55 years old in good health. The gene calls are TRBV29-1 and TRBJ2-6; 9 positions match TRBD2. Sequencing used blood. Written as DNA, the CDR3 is TGCAGCGTTGGTCGAGCGGGGGGCTCTGGGGCCAACGTCCTGACTTTC. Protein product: CSVGRAGGSGANVLTF.